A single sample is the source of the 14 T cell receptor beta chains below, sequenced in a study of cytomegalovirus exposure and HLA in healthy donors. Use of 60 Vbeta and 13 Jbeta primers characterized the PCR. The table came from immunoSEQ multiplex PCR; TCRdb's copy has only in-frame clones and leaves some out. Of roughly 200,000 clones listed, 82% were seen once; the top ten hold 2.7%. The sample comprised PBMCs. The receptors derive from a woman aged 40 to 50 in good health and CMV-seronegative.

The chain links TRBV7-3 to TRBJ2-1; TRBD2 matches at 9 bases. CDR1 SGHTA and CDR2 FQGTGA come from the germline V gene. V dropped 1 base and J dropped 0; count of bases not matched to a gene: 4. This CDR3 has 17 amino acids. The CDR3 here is CASSLSPSGASYNEQFF. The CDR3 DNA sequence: TGTGCCAGCAGCTTAAGTCCTAGCGGGGCCTCCTACAATGAGCAGTTCTTC.

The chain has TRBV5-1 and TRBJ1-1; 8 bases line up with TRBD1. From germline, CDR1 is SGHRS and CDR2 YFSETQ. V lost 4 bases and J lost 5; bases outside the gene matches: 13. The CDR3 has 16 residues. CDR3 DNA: TGCGCCAGCAGCCCCCGGACAGGGACAACGGGGACTGAAGCTTTCTTT. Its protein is CASSPRTGTTGTEAFF. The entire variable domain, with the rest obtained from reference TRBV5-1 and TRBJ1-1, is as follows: KAGVTQTPRYLIKTRGQQVTLSCSPISGHRSVSWYQQTPGQGLQFLFEYFSETQRNKGNFPGRFSGRQFSNSRSEMNVSTLELGDSALYLCASSPRTGTTGTEAFFGQGTRLTVV.

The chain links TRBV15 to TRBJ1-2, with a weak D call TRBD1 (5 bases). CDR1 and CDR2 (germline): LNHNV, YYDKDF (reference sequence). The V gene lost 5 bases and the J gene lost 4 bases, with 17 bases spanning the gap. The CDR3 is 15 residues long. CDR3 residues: CATSPTGGDLYGYTF. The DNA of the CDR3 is TGTGCCACCAGCCCGACCGGGGGGGATCTCTATGGCTACACCTTC. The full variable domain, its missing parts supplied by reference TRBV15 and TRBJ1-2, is DAMVIQNPRYQVTQFGKPVTLSCSQTLNHNVMYWYQQKSSQAPKLLFHYYDKDFNNEADTPDNFQSRRPNTSFCFLDIRSPGLGDTAMYLCATSPTGGDLYGYTFGSGTRLTVV.

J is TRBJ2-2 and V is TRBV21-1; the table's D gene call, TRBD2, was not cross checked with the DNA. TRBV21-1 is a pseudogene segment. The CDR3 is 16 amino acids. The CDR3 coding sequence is TGTGCCAGCAGATCCGGGGGGCAGTTGACGGCCGGGGAGCTGTTTTTT. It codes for CASRSGGQLTAGELFF.

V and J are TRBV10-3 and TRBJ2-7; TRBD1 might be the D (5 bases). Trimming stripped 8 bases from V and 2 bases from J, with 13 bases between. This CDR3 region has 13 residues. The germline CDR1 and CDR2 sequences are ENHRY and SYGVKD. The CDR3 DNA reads TGTGCCATCGCGGAACAGGTGCCCTACGAGCAGTACTTC. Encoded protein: CAIAEQVPYEQYF.

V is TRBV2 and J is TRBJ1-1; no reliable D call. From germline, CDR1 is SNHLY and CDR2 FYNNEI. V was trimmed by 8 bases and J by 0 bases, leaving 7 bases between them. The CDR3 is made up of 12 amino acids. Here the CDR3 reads CASRSLNTEAFF. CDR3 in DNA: TGTGCCAGCCGCAGTCTGAACACTGAAGCTTTCTTT.

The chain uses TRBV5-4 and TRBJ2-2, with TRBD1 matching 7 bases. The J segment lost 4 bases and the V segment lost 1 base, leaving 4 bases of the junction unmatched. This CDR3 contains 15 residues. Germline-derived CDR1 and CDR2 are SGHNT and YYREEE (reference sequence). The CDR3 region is CASSLRGGSTGELFF. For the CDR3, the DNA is TGTGCCAGCAGCTTGCGAGGGGGCAGCACCGGGGAGCTGTTTTTT.

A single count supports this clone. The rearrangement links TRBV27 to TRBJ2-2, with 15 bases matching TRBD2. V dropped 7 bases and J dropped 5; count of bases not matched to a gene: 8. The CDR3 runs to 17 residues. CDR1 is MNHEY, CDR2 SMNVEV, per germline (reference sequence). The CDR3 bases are TGTGCCAGCACAGGACTAGCGGGAGGGCAGTTGACCGGGGAGCTGTTTTTT. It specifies CASTGLAGGQLTGELFF.

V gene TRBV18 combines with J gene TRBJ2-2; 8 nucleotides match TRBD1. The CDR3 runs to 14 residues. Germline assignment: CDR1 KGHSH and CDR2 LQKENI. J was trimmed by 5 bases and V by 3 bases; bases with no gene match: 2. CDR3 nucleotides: TGTGCCAGCTCACCGGACAGGGCAACCGGGGAGCTGTTTTTT. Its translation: CASSPDRATGELFF.

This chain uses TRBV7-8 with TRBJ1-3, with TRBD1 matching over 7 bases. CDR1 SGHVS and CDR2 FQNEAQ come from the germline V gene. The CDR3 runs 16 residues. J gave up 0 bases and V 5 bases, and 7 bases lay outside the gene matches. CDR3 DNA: TGTGCCAGCAGCCTAGTGAGGACAGGCTCTGGAAACACCATATATTTT. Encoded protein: CASSLVRTGSGNTIYF.

The CDR3 DNA reads TGTGCCAGCAGGTACCGGGAGAAGAACACTGAAGCTTTCTTT. Protein sequence: CASRYREKNTEAFF. This rearrangement joins TRBV2 to TRBJ1-1, with no clear D. This CDR3 spans 14 amino acids. The V and J ends lost 6 bases and 1 base respectively, with 12 bases between them. Per the germline V gene, CDR1 is SNHLY and CDR2 is FYNNEI.

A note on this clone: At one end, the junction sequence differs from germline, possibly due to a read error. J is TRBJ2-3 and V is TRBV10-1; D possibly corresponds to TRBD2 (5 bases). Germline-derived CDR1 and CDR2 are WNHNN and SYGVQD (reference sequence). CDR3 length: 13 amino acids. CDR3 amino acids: CAGSGGSTDTQYF. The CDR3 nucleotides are TGCGCCGGCAGCGGCGGGAGCACAGATACGCAGTATTTT.

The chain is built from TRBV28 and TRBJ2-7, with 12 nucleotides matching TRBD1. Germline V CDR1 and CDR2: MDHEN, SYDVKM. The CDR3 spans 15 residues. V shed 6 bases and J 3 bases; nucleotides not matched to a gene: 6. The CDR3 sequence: CASRGGQGALYEQYF. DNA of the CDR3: TGTGCCAGCAGGGGGGGACAGGGGGCGCTCTACGAGCAGTACTTC.

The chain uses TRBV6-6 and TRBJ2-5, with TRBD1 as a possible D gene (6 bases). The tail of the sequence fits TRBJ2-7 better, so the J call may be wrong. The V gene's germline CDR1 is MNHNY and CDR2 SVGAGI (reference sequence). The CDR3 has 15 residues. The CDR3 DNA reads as TGTGCCAGCAGTCAACAATTACAGGGTGTCAGCGAGCAGTACTTC. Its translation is CASSQQLQGVSEQYF.